The text below deals with one T cell receptor (beta chain). This CDR3 spans 15 amino acids. V lost 0 bases to trimming and J lost 8 bases; unmatched junction nucleotides: 8. Germline assignment: CDR1 GTSNPN and CDR2 SVGIG (reference sequence). This specimen belongs to a study of blood T cell repertoires in COVID-19. Produced via immunoSEQ multiplex PCR; TCRdb's table is partial and in-frame only. Seen here are 400,000 to 450,000 clones, 88% observed once, and the top ten hold roughly 12%. Sequencing was done on a sample of peripheral blood. The V and J genes are TRBV30 and TRBJ1-2; the match to TRBD1 covers 11 bases. The source is a woman aged 45-65 years with COVID-19, enrolled during active disease. CDR3 sequence: CAWSVPRTGGYGYTF. CDR3 nucleotides: TGTGCCTGGAGTGTACCACGGACAGGGGGCTACGGCTACACCTTC.